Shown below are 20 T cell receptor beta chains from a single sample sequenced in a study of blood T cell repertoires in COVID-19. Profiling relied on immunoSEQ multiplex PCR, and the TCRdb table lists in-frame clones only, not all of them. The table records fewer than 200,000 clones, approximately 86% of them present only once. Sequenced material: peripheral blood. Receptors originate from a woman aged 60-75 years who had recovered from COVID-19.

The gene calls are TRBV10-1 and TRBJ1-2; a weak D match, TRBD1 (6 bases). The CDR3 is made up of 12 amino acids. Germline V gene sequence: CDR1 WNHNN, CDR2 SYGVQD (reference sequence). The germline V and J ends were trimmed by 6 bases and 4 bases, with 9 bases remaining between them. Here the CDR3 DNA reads TGCGCCAGCAGCTCGGACAGCTATGGCTACACCTTC. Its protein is CASSSDSYGYTF.

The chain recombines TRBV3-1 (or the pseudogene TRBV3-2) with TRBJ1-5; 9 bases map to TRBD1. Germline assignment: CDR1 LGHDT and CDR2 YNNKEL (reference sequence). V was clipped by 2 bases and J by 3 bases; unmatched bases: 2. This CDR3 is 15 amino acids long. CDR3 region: CASSQTGGPNQPQHF. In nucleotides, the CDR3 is TGTGCCAGCAGCCAAACAGGGGGCCCCAATCAGCCCCAGCATTTT.

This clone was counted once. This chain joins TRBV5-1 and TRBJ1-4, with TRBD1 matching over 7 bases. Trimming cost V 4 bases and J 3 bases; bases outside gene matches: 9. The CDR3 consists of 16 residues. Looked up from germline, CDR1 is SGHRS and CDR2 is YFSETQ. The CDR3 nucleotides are TGCGCCAGCAGCAAGAGTGAGGGGGCGGCTAATGAAAAACTGTTTTTT. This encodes CASSKSEGAANEKLFF. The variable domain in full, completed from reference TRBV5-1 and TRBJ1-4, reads KAGVTQTPRYLIKTRGQQVTLSCSPISGHRSVSWYQQTPGQGLQFLFEYFSETQRNKGNFPGRFSGRQFSNSRSEMNVSTLELGDSALYLCASSKSEGAANEKLFFGSGTQLSVL.

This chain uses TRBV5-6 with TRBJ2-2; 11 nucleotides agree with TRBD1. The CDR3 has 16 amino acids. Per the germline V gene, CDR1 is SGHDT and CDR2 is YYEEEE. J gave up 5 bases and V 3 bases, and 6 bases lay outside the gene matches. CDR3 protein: CASSSHRDRGTGELFF. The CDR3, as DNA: TGTGCCAGCAGCTCCCACCGGGACAGGGGGACCGGGGAGCTGTTTTTT.

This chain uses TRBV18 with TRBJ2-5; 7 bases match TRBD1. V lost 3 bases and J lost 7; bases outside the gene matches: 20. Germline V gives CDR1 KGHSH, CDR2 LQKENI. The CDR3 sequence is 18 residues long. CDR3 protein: CASSPARGRGGQEGTQYF. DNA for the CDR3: TGTGCCAGCTCACCGGCGAGGGGGCGCGGAGGTCAAGAGGGGACCCAGTACTTC. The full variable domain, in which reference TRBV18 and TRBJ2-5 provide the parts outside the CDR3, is NAGVMQNPRHLVRRRGQEARLRCSPMKGHSHVYWYRQLPEEGLKFMVYLQKENIIDESGMPKERFSAEFPKEGPSILRIQQVVRGDSAAYFCASSPARGRGGQEGTQYFGPGTRLLVL.

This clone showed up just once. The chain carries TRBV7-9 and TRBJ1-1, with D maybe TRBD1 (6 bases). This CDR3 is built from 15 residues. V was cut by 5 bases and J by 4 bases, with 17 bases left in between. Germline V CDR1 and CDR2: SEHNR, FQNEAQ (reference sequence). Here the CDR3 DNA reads TGTGCCAGCAGCCCGATGACAGGCATCTTCACTGAAGCTTTCTTT. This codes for CASSPMTGIFTEAFF.

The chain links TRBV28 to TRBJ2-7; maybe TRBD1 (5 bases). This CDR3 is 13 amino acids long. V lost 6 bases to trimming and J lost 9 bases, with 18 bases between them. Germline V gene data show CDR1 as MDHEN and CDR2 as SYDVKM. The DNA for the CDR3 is TGTGCCAGCAGCTCCCCCCAGGACAATGGGCAGTACTTC. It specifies CASSSPQDNGQYF.

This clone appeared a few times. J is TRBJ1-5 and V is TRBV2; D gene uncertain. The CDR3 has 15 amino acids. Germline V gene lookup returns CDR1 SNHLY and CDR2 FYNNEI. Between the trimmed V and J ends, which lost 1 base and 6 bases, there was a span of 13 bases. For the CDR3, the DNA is TGTGCCAGCAGTGAAGGCCCCGGACGGGGTCAGCCCCAGCATTTT. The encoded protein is CASSEGPGRGQPQHF.

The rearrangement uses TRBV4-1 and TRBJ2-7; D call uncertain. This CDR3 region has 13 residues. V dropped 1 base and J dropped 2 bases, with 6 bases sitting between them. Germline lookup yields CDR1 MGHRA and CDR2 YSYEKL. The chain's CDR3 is CASSQVTAYEQYF. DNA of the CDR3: TGCGCCAGCAGCCAAGTAACAGCCTACGAGCAGTACTTC.

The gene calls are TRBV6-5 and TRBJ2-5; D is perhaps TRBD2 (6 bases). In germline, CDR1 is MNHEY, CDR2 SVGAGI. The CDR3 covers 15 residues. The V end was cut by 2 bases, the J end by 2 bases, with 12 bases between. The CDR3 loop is CASSYNSAGQETQYF. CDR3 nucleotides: TGTGCCAGCAGTTACAACTCGGCGGGGCAAGAGACCCAGTACTTC.

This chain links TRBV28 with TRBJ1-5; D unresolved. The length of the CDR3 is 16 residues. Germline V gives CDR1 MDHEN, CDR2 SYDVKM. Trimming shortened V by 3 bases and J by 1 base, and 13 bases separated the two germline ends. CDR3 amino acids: CASSFQRGGSNQPQHF. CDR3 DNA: TGTGCCAGCAGTTTTCAAAGAGGCGGGAGCAATCAGCCCCAGCATTTT.

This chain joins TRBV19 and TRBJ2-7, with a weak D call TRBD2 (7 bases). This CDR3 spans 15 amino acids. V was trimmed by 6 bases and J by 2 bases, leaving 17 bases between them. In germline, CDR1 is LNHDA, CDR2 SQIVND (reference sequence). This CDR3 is CASSLQGGFTYEQYF. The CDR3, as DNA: TGTGCCAGTAGCTTACAGGGAGGGTTTACCTACGAGCAGTACTTC. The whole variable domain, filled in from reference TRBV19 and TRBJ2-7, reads DGGITQSPKYLFRKEGQNVTLSCEQNLNHDAMYWYRQDPGQGLRLIYYSQIVNDFQKGDIAEGYSVSREKKESFPLTVTSAQKNPTAFYLCASSLQGGFTYEQYFGPGTRLTVT.

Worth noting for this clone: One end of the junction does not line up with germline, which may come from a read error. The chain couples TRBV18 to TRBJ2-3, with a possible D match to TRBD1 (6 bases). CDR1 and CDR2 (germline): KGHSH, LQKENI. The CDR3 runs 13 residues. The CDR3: CASSPGDTNTQYF. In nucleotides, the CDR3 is TGTGCCAGCTCACCGGGGGACACAAATACGCAGTATTTT. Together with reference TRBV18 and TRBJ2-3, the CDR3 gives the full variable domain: NAGVMQNPRHLVRRRGQEARLRCSPMKGHSHVYWYRQLPEEGLKFMVYLQKENIIDESGMPKERFSAEFPKEGPSILRIQQVVRGDSAAYFCASSPGDTNTQYFGPGTRLTVL.

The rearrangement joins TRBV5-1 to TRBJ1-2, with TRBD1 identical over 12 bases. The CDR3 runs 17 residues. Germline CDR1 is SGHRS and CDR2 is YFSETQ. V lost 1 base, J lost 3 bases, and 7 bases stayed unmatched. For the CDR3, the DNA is TGCGCCAGCAGCTTGTCCGGGACAGGGGGCGCAGACTATGGCTACACCTTC. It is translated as CASSLSGTGGADYGYTF.

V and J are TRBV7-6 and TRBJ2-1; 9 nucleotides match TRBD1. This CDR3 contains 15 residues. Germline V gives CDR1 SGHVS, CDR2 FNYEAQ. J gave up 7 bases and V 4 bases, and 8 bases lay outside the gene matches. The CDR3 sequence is CASSSGTGNGNEQFF. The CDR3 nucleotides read TGTGCCAGCAGCTCCGGGACAGGGAACGGGAATGAGCAGTTCTTC.

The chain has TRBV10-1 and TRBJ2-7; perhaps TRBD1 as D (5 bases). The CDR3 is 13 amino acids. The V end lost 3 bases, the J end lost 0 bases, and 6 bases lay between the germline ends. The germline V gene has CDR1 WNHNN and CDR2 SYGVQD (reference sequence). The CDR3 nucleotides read TGCGCCAGCAGTGAAGGGGTCTCCTACGAGCAGTACTTC. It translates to CASSEGVSYEQYF.

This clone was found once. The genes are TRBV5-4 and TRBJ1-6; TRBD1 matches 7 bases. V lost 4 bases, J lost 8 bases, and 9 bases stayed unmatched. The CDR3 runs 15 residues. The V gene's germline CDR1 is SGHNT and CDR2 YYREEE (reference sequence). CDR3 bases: TGTGCCAGCAGCCAAGGCAGGACAGGAGATTCACCCCTCCACTTT. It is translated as CASSQGRTGDSPLHF.

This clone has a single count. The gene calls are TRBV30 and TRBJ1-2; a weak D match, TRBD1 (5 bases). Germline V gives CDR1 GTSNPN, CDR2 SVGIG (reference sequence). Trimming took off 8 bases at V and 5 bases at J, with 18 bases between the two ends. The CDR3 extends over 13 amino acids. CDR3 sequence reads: CAGRGWGEYGYTF. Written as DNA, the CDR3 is TGTGCCGGACGGGGGTGGGGGGAATATGGCTACACCTTC.

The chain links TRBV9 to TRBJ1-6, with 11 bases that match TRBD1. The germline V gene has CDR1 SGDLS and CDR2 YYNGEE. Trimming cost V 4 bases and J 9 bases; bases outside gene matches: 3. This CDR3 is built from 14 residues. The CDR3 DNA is TGTGCCAGCAGCTCCGGACAGGGGGCTTCACCCCTCCACTTT. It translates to CASSSGQGASPLHF.

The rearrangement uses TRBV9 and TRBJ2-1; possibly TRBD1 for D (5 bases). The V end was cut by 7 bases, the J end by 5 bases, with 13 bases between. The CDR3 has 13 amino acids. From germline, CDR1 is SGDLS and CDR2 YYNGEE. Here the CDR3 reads CASGTGRNNEQFF. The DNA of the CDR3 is TGTGCCAGCGGTACAGGTCGGAACAATGAGCAGTTCTTC.